Listed here are 30 T cell receptor beta chains from one sample, sequenced in a study of regulatory T cells in long-lasting Graves disease. Arm-PCR of CDR3 regions and iRepertoire HTBI primers were used to build TCR beta libraries. One entry per CDR3 protein, called by TCRdb with MiXCR from the multiplex PCR reads. The sample consists of a few hundred thousand distinct CDR3 sequences, over 20% of them appearing once. The sample's time point: newly diagnosed GD, antithyroid drugs for less than 3 months. RNA isolated from PBMCs was used to make the TCR library. This specimen consisted of peripheral blood mononuclear cells (PBMCs), obtained at new diagnosis, from a patient treated with antithyroid drugs. The receptor source for this set is a female donor with Graves disease.

This rearrangement joins TRBV3-2 to TRBJ2-7. TRBV3-2 is a known pseudogene. The CDR3 contains 12 residues. The CDR3 sequence is CASSQLKPEQYF. The DNA of the CDR3 is TGTGCCAGCAGCCAATTAAAGCCCGAGCAGTACTTC.

The table lists this clonotype with many counts. The CDR3 protein is CASSPGTERANYGYTF. In DNA, the CDR3 is TGTGCCAGCTCACCAGGGACAGAAAGAGCTAACTATGGCTACACCTTC. The chain links TRBV18 to TRBJ1-2, with TRBD1 matching 7 bases. J lost 0 bases, V lost 2 bases, and 6 bases had no gene match. CDR3 size: 16 residues. CDR1 is KGHSH and CDR2 is LQKENI in the germline V gene.

This clonotype was found many times. The chain combines TRBV2 with TRBJ2-1, with 10 bases aligning to TRBD2. The germline V gene encodes CDR1 SNHLY and CDR2 FYNNEI. After removal of 7 bases from V and 5 bases from J, the junction contained 8 bases not matched to a gene. CDR3 size: 15 residues. The CDR3 DNA follows: TGTGCCAGCAACTTGGGTAGCGGGAGGCACAATGAGCAGTTCTTC. Protein product: CASNLGSGRHNEQFF.

The V gene is TRBV29-1, the J gene TRBJ2-7; D may be TRBD2 (7 bases). Trimming removed 4 bases from V and 3 bases from J, with 13 bases in between. CDR3 size: 13 residues. In germline, CDR1 is SQVTM, CDR2 ANQGSEA. For the CDR3, the DNA is TGCAGCGTTGTTGAAGGGGGGGGCTACGAGCAGTACTTC. It codes for CSVVEGGGYEQYF.

This clonotype was seen many times. The V gene is TRBV7-2, the J gene TRBJ2-1, with 7 nucleotides matching TRBD1. The length of the CDR3 is 14 residues. After removal of 5 bases from V and 9 bases from J, the junction contained 10 bases not matched to a gene. CDR1 and CDR2 (germline): SGHTA, FQGNSA. Here the CDR3 DNA reads TGTGCCAGCAGCGGATGGATGACAGGGAGTGAGCAGTTCTTC. Translated, it gives CASSGWMTGSEQFF.

This clonotype was seen only a few times. The chain employs TRBV4-2 and TRBJ2-1; 15 bases align to TRBD2. The CDR3 loop spans 17 amino acids. V trimming: 5 bases; J trimming: 1 base; junction bases outside the gene matches: 3. The germline V gene has CDR1 LGHNA and CDR2 YNFKEQ. The CDR3 sequence is CASSYGTSGGSYNEQFF. In DNA, the CDR3 is TGTGCCAGCAGCTACGGGACTAGCGGGGGGTCCTACAATGAGCAGTTCTTC.

The chain joins TRBV12-3 or TRBV12-4 to TRBJ1-1, with D unresolved. Deletions cut 6 bases from V and 3 bases from J, with 17 bases between. The CDR3 has 15 residues. CDR3 in DNA: TGTGCCAGCAGCTTGCCCAGTCCTGTGGACACTGAAGCTTTCTTT. As protein: CASSLPSPVDTEAFF.

The table lists this clonotype with many counts. V is TRBV20-1 and J is TRBJ2-4; TRBD2 matches at 8 bases. V lost 0 bases, J lost 9 bases, and 7 bases stayed unmatched. There are 14 residues in the CDR3. Germline lookup yields CDR1 DFQATT and CDR2 SNEGSKA (reference sequence). CDR3 region: CSARDAVAGSIQYF. CDR3 sequence (DNA): TGCAGTGCTAGAGATGCCGTAGCGGGGAGCATTCAGTACTTC.

Concerning this clonotype: Only one base separates this from a far larger clonotype, so it likely reflects a read error. The chain carries TRBV2 and TRBJ2-7, with 8 bases aligning to TRBD1. Germline V lookup: CDR1 SNHLY, CDR2 FYNNEI. V lost 4 bases, J lost 7 bases, and 12 bases stayed unmatched. The CDR3 loop spans 15 amino acids. The CDR3 nucleotides read TGTGCCAGCAGTGTAGGCGCCAGGGGGCCCAATGAGCAGTACTTC. Translation gives CASSVGARGPNEQYF. Full variable domain (outside the CDR3, taken from reference TRBV2 and TRBJ2-7): EPEVTQTPSHQVTQMGQEVILRCVPISNHLYFYWYRQILGQKVEFLVSFYNNEISEKSEIFDDQFSVERPDGSNFTLKIRSTKLEDSAMYFCASSVGARGPNEQYFGPGTRLTVT.

This clonotype was detected a few times. The chain couples TRBV4-1 to TRBJ2-7, with TRBD2 identical over 15 bases. Germline loops: CDR1 MGHRA, CDR2 YSYEKL. The CDR3 sequence is 18 residues long. With V trimmed by 0 bases and J by 3 bases, 6 bases remained unmatched. The CDR3 sequence: CASSQDAGLAGGFYEQYF. DNA for the CDR3: TGCGCCAGCAGCCAAGATGCGGGACTAGCGGGGGGATTCTACGAGCAGTACTTC.

In its sample, this clonotype was seen a few times. The rearrangement joins TRBV19 to TRBJ2-3; 8 nucleotides align to TRBD2. Germline V gives CDR1 LNHDA, CDR2 SQIVND (reference sequence). This CDR3 is 15 amino acids long. V shed 6 bases and J 3 bases; nucleotides not matched to a gene: 8. The CDR3 DNA follows: TGTGCCAGTAGCGTGACGGGGACTAGTACAGATACGCAGTATTTT. Translating it yields CASSVTGTSTDTQYF. Supplemented by reference TRBV19 and TRBJ2-3, the full variable domain reads DGGITQSPKYLFRKEGQNVTLSCEQNLNHDAMYWYRQDPGQGLRLIYYSQIVNDFQKGDIAEGYSVSREKKESFPLTVTSAQKNPTAFYLCASSVTGTSTDTQYFGPGTRLTVL.

J is TRBJ2-3 and V is TRBV28; 11 bases align to TRBD1. With 1 base clipped from V and 5 bases from J, the junction kept 2 bases outside the gene matches. Germline CDR1 reads MDHEN; CDR2 reads SYDVKM. CDR3 length: 15 amino acids. CDR3 nucleotides: TGTGCCAGCAGTTTATACGGGACAGGGGGAGATACGCAGTATTTT. This sequence encodes CASSLYGTGGDTQYF.

This clonotype has a count of ten or more. The genes are TRBV20-1 and TRBJ2-7; tentative D call: TRBD2 (5 bases). Trimming shortened V by 2 bases and J by 2 bases, and 10 bases separated the two germline ends. The germline gives CDR1 DFQATT, CDR2 SNEGSKA (reference sequence). The CDR3 is made up of 13 amino acids. This CDR3 reads CSARSGRTYEQYF. CDR3 DNA: TGCAGTGCTAGATCGGGGAGAACCTACGAGCAGTACTTC.

This clonotype was seen repeatedly, ten times or more. The chain couples TRBV12-5 to TRBJ2-3; tentative D call: TRBD1 (6 bases). CDR1 and CDR2 from the germline V gene are LGHNT and FRNRAP. The V end was cut by 3 bases, the J end by 2 bases, with 9 bases between. The CDR3 runs 14 residues. The CDR3 DNA sequence: TGTGCTAGTGGTTTTGGGACACCCACAGATACGCAGTATTTT. Its protein is CASGFGTPTDTQYF.

This clonotype was counted many times. In nucleotides, the CDR3 is TGCAGTGCTATGGCGGGAGGAGACACTGAAGCTTTCTTT. This sequence encodes CSAMAGGDTEAFF. V and J are TRBV20-1 and TRBJ1-1, with unresolved D. The CDR3 is 13 residues long. Germline loops: CDR1 DFQATT, CDR2 SNEGSKA (reference sequence). Trimming shortened V by 4 bases and J by 3 bases, and 12 bases separated the two germline ends.

This clonotype came up a few times. The genes are TRBV20-1 and TRBJ1-1; no reliable D call. Germline V lookup: CDR1 DFQATT, CDR2 SNEGSKA (reference sequence). The V gene lost 3 bases and the J gene lost 2 bases, with 19 bases spanning the gap. This CDR3 region has 16 residues. Here the CDR3 reads CSASPPLYLRNTEAFF. In nucleotides, the CDR3 is TGCAGTGCTAGTCCCCCACTCTACCTTAGAAACACTGAAGCTTTCTTT.

This clonotype has just a few counts. This CDR3 reads CASSIRGAEQFF. CDR3 DNA: TGTGCCAGTAGTATAAGGGGAGCTGAGCAGTTCTTC. The chain couples TRBV19 to TRBJ2-1, with D perhaps assigned TRBD1 or TRBD2 (5 bases each). Trimming left V 2 bases short and J 9 bases short, with 8 bases between. The CDR3 is 12 residues long. In germline, CDR1 is LNHDA, CDR2 SQIVND (reference sequence).

This clonotype was observed a few times. A much larger clone lies one base from this, so it may be a read error. The rearrangement uses TRBV10-3 and TRBJ2-7, with TRBD2 matching 10 bases. The CDR3 runs 17 residues. CDR1 is ENHRY and CDR2 is SYGVKD in the germline V gene. The DNA of the CDR3 is TGTGCCATCAGTGAGTCCGTCGGGGCTAGCGGGAGTCAAGAGCAGTGCTTC. It codes for CAISESVGASGSQEQCF.

This clonotype was recorded at least ten times. The chain combines TRBV6-2 or TRBV6-3 with TRBJ2-7; D unclear. Germline CDR1 and CDR2: MNHEY and SVGEGT. V gave up 5 bases and J gave up 2 bases, with 13 bases separating them. The CDR3 loop spans 14 amino acids. The CDR3 region has the DNA TGTGCCAGCAGTGAACTGGGCACCACCTACGAGCAGTACTTC. Protein: CASSELGTTYEQYF.

The rearrangement joins TRBV6-5 to TRBJ1-4; D gene uncertain. Per germline, CDR1 MNHEY and CDR2 SVGAGI. Deletions cut 4 bases from V and 0 bases from J, with 15 bases between. The CDR3 totals 17 residues. This chain's CDR3 is CASSSTSLFATNEKLFF. In DNA form, the CDR3 reads TGTGCCAGCAGTTCAACCTCCCTCTTTGCAACTAATGAAAAACTGTTTTTT.

This clonotype was picked up many times. This sequence joins TRBV7-8 and TRBJ1-2; the match to TRBD1 covers 9 bases. CDR3 size: 13 residues. The junction had 6 bases not matched to a gene; V was cut back by 5 bases and J by 8 bases. The germline V gene has CDR1 SGHVS and CDR2 FQNEAQ. CDR3 loop: CASSHRTGDGYTF. The CDR3 nucleotides read TGTGCCAGCAGCCACCGGACAGGGGACGGCTACACCTTC.

The DNA of the CDR3 is TGTGCCAGCAGCTTACAGGGCCAGCTTACCGGGGAGCTGTTTTTT. The encoded protein is CASSLQGQLTGELFF. This chain joins TRBV7-8 and TRBJ2-2; possible D gene TRBD1, 5 bases. V lost 2 bases to trimming and J lost 5 bases, with 12 bases between them. CDR3 length: 15 amino acids. CDR1 SGHVS and CDR2 FQNEAQ come from the germline V gene.

This clonotype was counted only a few times. The rearrangement joins TRBV19 to TRBJ2-1; D is unclear. V shed 1 base and J shed 13 bases, with 8 bases lying between them. The CDR3 covers 11 residues. Looked up from germline, CDR1 is LNHDA and CDR2 is SQIVND (reference sequence). The CDR3 region is CASSIAESQFF. The CDR3 region has the DNA TGTGCCAGTAGTATAGCGGAGAGTCAGTTCTTC.

The table lists this clonotype with many counts. This chain links TRBV20-1 with TRBJ2-7; a weak D match, TRBD1 (6 bases). Germline V lookup: CDR1 DFQATT, CDR2 SNEGSKA (reference sequence). V was clipped by 0 bases and J by 5 bases, with 20 bases between them. CDR3 length equals 16 residues. CDR3 bases: TGCAGTGCTAGAGATCAAATCGGGCAGGGGATGGACGAGCAGTACTTC. Amino acid sequence: CSARDQIGQGMDEQYF.

V usage is TRBV4-1 and J usage is TRBJ1-2, with D possibly matching TRBD1 (6 bases). The V end was cut by 4 bases, the J end by 0 bases, with 15 bases between. Germline CDR1 and CDR2: MGHRA and YSYEKL. CDR3 length: 16 residues. In DNA, the CDR3 is TGCGCCAGCAGCCGATCCGGACAGTCTTCTAACTATGGCTACACCTTC. This translates into CASSRSGQSSNYGYTF.

This clonotype has a count of ten or more. The rearrangement joins TRBV7-2 to TRBJ2-7; D tentatively reads TRBD1 or TRBD2 (5 bases each). The germline CDR1 and CDR2 sequences are SGHTA and FQGNSA. Trimming took off 5 bases at V and 7 bases at J, with 15 bases between the two ends. CDR3 size: 13 residues. CDR3 protein: CASSPRDHGEQYF. In nucleotides, the CDR3 is TGTGCCAGCAGCCCCAGGGACCATGGAGAGCAGTACTTC.

As for this clonotype: Relative to the germline gene, one junction end is altered; a read error may explain this. The chain carries TRBV5-6 and TRBJ2-2, with D possibly matching TRBD2 (7 bases). This CDR3 is 15 amino acids long. Germline V gives CDR1 SGHDT, CDR2 YYEEEE. The CDR3 protein is CASSTPERDTGEPFF. Written as DNA, the CDR3 is TGTGCCAGCAGCACCCCTGAGCGGGACACCGGGGAGCCGTTTTTT.

Ten or more counts support this clonotype. V and J are TRBV6-1 and TRBJ2-2; the match to TRBD2 covers 8 bases. The CDR3 has 15 residues. Germline CDR1 MNHNS, CDR2 SASEGT. V gave up 4 bases and J gave up 6 bases; unmatched junction bases: 7. CDR3 sequence: CASSGRAGASGELFF. In nucleotides, the CDR3 is TGTGCCAGCAGTGGGCGAGCGGGGGCCTCCGGGGAGCTGTTTTTT.

The CDR3 sequence: CASSLTPGLLYEQYF. The CDR3, as DNA: TGTGCCAGCAGCTTAACCCCGGGACTTCTCTACGAGCAGTACTTC. The chain carries TRBV7-9 and TRBJ2-7; D perhaps matches TRBD2 (6 bases). Trimming took off 2 bases at V and 3 bases at J, with 14 bases between the two ends. CDR1 and CDR2 (germline): SEHNR, FQNEAQ (reference sequence). The CDR3 is 15 residues long.

Comment on this clonotype: This may stem from a read error, because a much larger clone lies one nucleotide away. V usage is TRBV4-2 and J usage is TRBJ2-1; no definite D call. The V gene's germline CDR1 is LGHNA and CDR2 YNFKEQ. This CDR3 has 15 residues. The CDR3: CASSQDQTALVELFF. CDR3 nucleotide sequence: TGTGCCAGCAGCCAAGATCAGACGGCCCTGGTTGAGCTGTTCTTC.